This record concerns one T cell receptor beta chain sequence. This sample stems from a study of T cells after yellow fever vaccination. A universal primer site and UMIs were added as TCR cDNA was made by 5'RACE template switching. Using its own MiXCR run on the 5' RACE reads, TCRdb lists one record per CDR3 protein. The sample gives some 670,000 distinct CDR3 sequences, 9% to 15% of which show up once; about 15% is in the top ten. The V and J ends lost 1 base and 0 bases respectively, with 10 bases between them. The CDR3 consists of 15 residues. Germline CDR1 and CDR2: KGHSH and LQKENI. This sample comprised PBMCs, obtained on the day of the yellow fever booster vaccination. This TCR was recovered from a young man who received the YFV17D yellow fever vaccine. The chain uses TRBV18 and TRBJ2-7; D remains ambiguous. CDR3 nucleotides: TGTGCCAGCTCACCACGTTTCGTAAGCTCCTACGAGCAGTACTTC. This encodes CASSPRFVSSYEQYF.